Listed below are T cell receptor beta chains from one sample, sequenced in a study of identical twins. MiXCR, applied by TCRdb to the 5' RACE reads, yields one record per CDR3 protein. Of about 150,000 distinct CDR3 sequences detected, around 3.5% appear once; the ten largest clones hold 8% to 8.5%. The sequencing sample was made of memory T cells sorted from blood. All receptors come from a man aged 18 to 29 in good health. Both conserved end residues are part of each CDR3. D genes are given only for firm matches. Not all rows give a size; the values are once, few, many and, for expanded clones, a class.

TRBJ2-7,few,14,TRBV7-2,.,CASSPPAGTYEQYF,TGTGCCAGCAGCCCCCCGGCAGGGACCTACGAGCAGTACTTC
TRBJ1-5,many,15,TRBV5-6,.,CASSLSPTSNQPQHF,TGTGCCAGCAGCTTGAGCCCCACCTCTAATCAGCCCCAGCATTTT
TRBJ2-3,medium-sized,15,TRBV20-1,.,CSASIQAGLGDTQYF,TGCAGTGCTAGTATTCAAGCGGGCTTAGGGGATACGCAGTATTTT
TRBJ1-2,many,15,TRBV12-3/TRBV12-4,.,CASSTYRDPNYGYTF,TGTGCCAGCAGTACCTATAGGGACCCAAACTATGGCTACACCTTC
TRBJ1-6,many,15,TRBV14,TRBD1,CASSQMGQGNSPLHF,TGTGCCAGCAGCCAAATGGGACAGGGGAATTCACCCCTCCACTTT
TRBJ2-2,many,14,TRBV2,.,CASSENRITGELFF,TGTGCCAGCAGTGAAAACAGGATCACCGGGGAGCTGTTTTTT
TRBJ2-3,many,13,TRBV7-3,.,CASSLGPIDTQYF,TGTGCCAGCAGCTTAGGACCTATAGATACGCAGTATTTT
TRBJ2-5,many,17,TRBV27,TRBD2,CASSFRRAGGPRETQYF,TGTGCCAGCAGTTTCAGGAGAGCGGGAGGGCCGCGAGAGACCCAGTACTTC
TRBJ2-1,many,13,TRBV7-8,.,CASSLRERLEGFF,TGTGCCAGCAGCTTGCGCGAGCGGTTAGAGGGGTTCTTC
TRBJ2-5,few,13,TRBV10-2,.,CASSRRLQETQYF,TGCGCCAGCTCTCGACGTCTCCAAGAGACCCAGTACTTC
TRBJ2-1,many,14,TRBV7-8,TRBD2,CASSSTSGSSDKFF,TGTGCCAGCAGCTCAACTAGCGGGAGCTCCGACAAGTTCTTC
TRBJ2-7,many,12,TRBV29-1,.,CSVGGTSYEQYF,TGCAGCGTTGGAGGGACCTCCTACGAGCAGTACTTC
TRBJ1-1,many,17,TRBV20-1,.,CSARGSGWRGSGTEAFF,TGCAGTGCTAGAGGGTCAGGTTGGAGGGGATCGGGCACTGAAGCTTTCTTT
TRBJ1-1,many,15,TRBV7-9,.,CASSYLDDRGTEAFF,TGTGCCAGCAGCTACCTAGATGACCGAGGCACTGAAGCTTTCTTT
TRBJ1-1,many,15,TRBV4-2,.,CASSRLELGDTEAFF,TGTGCCAGCAGCCGCCTTGAACTGGGGGACACTGAAGCTTTCTTT
TRBJ2-1,many,19,TRBV7-6,TRBD2,CASSPGTSGRARSYNEQFF,TGTGCCAGCAGCCCGGGGACTAGCGGGAGGGCCCGCTCCTACAATGAGCAGTTCTTC
TRBJ1-4,.,15,TRBV6-1,TRBD1,CASRKVRDRGEKLFF,TGTGCCAGCAGGAAAGTCAGGGACAGGGGCGAAAAACTGTTTTTT
TRBJ1-6,many,14,TRBV20-1,.,CSAARPRGVRPLHF,TGCAGTGCTGCGCGACCCCGAGGGGTAAGGCCCCTCCACTTT
TRBJ2-7,many,13,TRBV7-9,.,CASSLAKGYEQYF,TGTGCCAGCAGCTTAGCTAAGGGTTACGAGCAGTACTTC
TRBJ2-7,many,13,TRBV4-3,.,CASSQASGYEQYF,TGCGCCAGCAGCCAAGCATCGGGGTACGAGCAGTACTTC
TRBJ2-3,many,15,TRBV6-5,TRBD2,CASSSTSGGTDTQYF,TGTGCCAGCAGTTCCACTAGCGGGGGCACAGATACGCAGTATTTT
TRBJ2-2,many,14,TRBV5-5,.,CASSLVGRAEELFF,TGTGCCAGCAGCTTGGTGGGTCGGGCAGAGGAGCTGTTTTTT
TRBJ2-1,many,14,TRBV7-9,.,CASSLAGGVHEQFF,TGTGCCAGCAGCTTAGCGGGAGGAGTTCATGAGCAGTTCTTC
TRBJ2-1,many,11,TRBV7-9,.,CASSLLDTQFF,TGTGCCAGCAGCTTACTCGATACGCAGTTCTTC
TRBJ1-5,many,14,TRBV15,TRBD1,CATSAQGAWQPQHF,TGTGCCACCAGCGCACAGGGGGCATGGCAGCCCCAGCATTTT
TRBJ2-1,many,16,TRBV10-3,TRBD2,CAISPGLAQSYNEQFF,TGTGCCATCAGTCCTGGACTAGCTCAATCCTACAATGAGCAGTTCTTC
TRBJ1-1,many,14,TRBV20-1,.,CSARDGHLNTEAFF,TGCAGTGCTAGAGACGGACACCTGAACACTGAAGCTTTCTTT
TRBJ2-2,.,12,TRBV19,.,CASSRQPGELFF,TGTGCCAGTAGCAGACAGCCCGGGGAGCTGTTTTTT
TRBJ1-3,few,15,TRBV30,.,CAWSPQDISGNTIYF,TGTGCCTGGAGTCCTCAGGACATCTCTGGAAACACCATATATTTT
TRBJ2-5,.,16,TRBV5-1,TRBD2,CASSLARLAGGETQYF,TGCGCCAGCAGCTTGGCCCGACTAGCGGGAGGAGAGACCCAGTACTTC
TRBJ2-3,many,14,TRBV6-5,.,CASSYLRGTDTQYF,TGTGCCAGCAGTTACTTGAGGGGCACCGATACGCAGTATTTT
TRBJ2-5,many,11,TRBV10-3,.,CAISESETQYF,TGTGCCATCAGTGAGTCAGAGACCCAGTACTTC
TRBJ2-1,many,14,TRBV4-2,.,CASSADSADNEQFF,TGTGCCAGCAGCGCTGACTCGGCTGACAATGAGCAGTTCTTC
TRBJ1-1,few,15,TRBV3-1,.,CASSQDPGNVIWAFF,TGTGCCAGCAGCCAAGATCCGGGGAACGTAATTTGGGCTTTCTTT
TRBJ2-3,many,12,TRBV10-3,.,CAIQGSTDTQYF,TGTGCCATCCAAGGAAGCACAGATACGCAGTATTTT
TRBJ2-6,many,13,TRBV28,.,CASRISGANVLTF,TGTGCCAGCCGGATAAGTGGGGCCAACGTCCTGACTTTC
TRBJ2-3,many,14,TRBV20-1,.,CSARDGGSPDTQYF,TGCAGTGCTAGAGATGGTGGGAGCCCAGATACGCAGTATTTT
TRBJ1-1,many,16,TRBV20-1,.,CSARDPRTGTNTEAFF,TGCAGTGCTAGAGATCCTCGCACGGGCACGAACACTGAAGCTTTCTTT
TRBJ2-3,many,13,TRBV5-6,.,CASRTGSTDTQYF,TGTGCCAGTAGAACAGGGAGCACAGATACGCAGTATTTT
TRBJ1-1,many,13,TRBV6-2/TRBV6-3,.,CASTPVGGTEAFF,TGTGCCAGCACCCCCGTTGGGGGAACTGAAGCTTTCTTT
TRBJ2-1,many,12,TRBV28,.,CASSLMGNEQFF,TGTGCCAGCAGTTTGATGGGCAATGAGCAGTTCTTC
TRBJ2-1,many,16,TRBV20-1,.,CSAPDSDRQFYNEQFF,TGCAGTGCACCGGATAGCGACAGACAATTCTACAATGAGCAGTTCTTC
TRBJ1-2,many,16,TRBV9,TRBD1,CASSALGQGAIYGYTF,TGTGCCAGCAGCGCCCTGGGACAGGGGGCCATCTATGGCTACACCTTC
TRBJ2-5,few,14,TRBV6-2/TRBV6-3,.,CASRLGGALETQYF,TGTGCCAGCAGACTGGGTGGGGCCTTGGAGACCCAGTACTTC
TRBJ1-2,many,12,TRBV12-3/TRBV12-4,.,CASSLQGYGYTF,TGTGCCAGCAGTCTACAGGGTTATGGCTACACCTTC
TRBJ2-7,many,14,TRBV20-1,.,CSASTEYSSYEQYF,TGCAGTGCTAGTACTGAGTATAGCTCCTACGAGCAGTACTTC
TRBJ2-7,many,15,TRBV6-2/TRBV6-3,.,CASSYKAGPSYEQYF,TGTGCCAGCAGTTATAAGGCGGGACCTTCTTACGAGCAGTACTTC
TRBJ2-5,many,15,TRBV7-2,.,CASSLVAGPRETQYF,TGTGCCAGCAGCTTAGTGGCGGGCCCCCGGGAGACCCAGTACTTC
TRBJ2-1,.,12,TRBV30,.,CAWSVMASEQFF,TGTGCCTGGAGTGTAATGGCTAGCGAGCAGTTCTTC
TRBJ2-1,many,16,TRBV7-6,TRBD1,CASSLVGTGTYNEQFF,TGTGCCAGCAGCTTAGTGGGGACAGGGACCTACAATGAGCAGTTCTTC
TRBJ2-4,many,16,TRBV9,.,CASSVGLDLAKNIQYF,TGTGCCAGCAGCGTAGGGCTGGACCTAGCCAAAAACATTCAGTACTTC